These 21 T cell receptor beta chains came from one sample sequenced in a study of blood T cell repertoires in COVID-19. The table came from immunoSEQ multiplex PCR; TCRdb's copy has only in-frame clones and leaves some out. The sample carries 250,000 to 350,000 clones, roughly 90% recorded once. Specimen: peripheral blood. The receptor source for this set is a woman between 45 and 60 years old who had recovered from COVID-19.

The chain is built from TRBV9 and TRBJ2-3, with 8 bases that match TRBD1. CDR3 length equals 15 residues. V lost 3 bases, J lost 2 bases, and 5 bases stayed unmatched. CDR1 is SGDLS, CDR2 YYNGEE, per germline. The CDR3 is CASSDTGQATDTQYF. The CDR3 DNA reads TGTGCCAGCAGCGACACGGGACAGGCCACAGATACGCAGTATTTT.

The chain has TRBV7-9 and TRBJ1-2, with a tentative D call TRBD1 (6 bases). The germline gives CDR1 SEHNR, CDR2 FQNEAQ (reference sequence). This CDR3 is 15 amino acids long. Trimming left V 4 bases short and J 1 base short, with 13 bases between. The CDR3 sequence is CASSSRTELNYGYTF. The DNA of the CDR3 is TGTGCCAGCAGCTCAAGGACAGAGCTTAACTATGGCTACACCTTC.

With regard to this clone: The sample has other DNA sequences that encode this CDR3 too. V is TRBV6-5 and J is TRBJ1-5; TRBD1 matches at 7 bases. Germline V lookup: CDR1 MNHEY, CDR2 SVGAGI. The J segment lost 5 bases and the V segment lost 5 bases, leaving 6 bases of the junction unmatched. This CDR3 spans 14 amino acids. CDR3 sequence (DNA): TGTGCCAGCAGTAAACAGGGGCGGGATCAGCCCCAGCATTTT. It encodes CASSKQGRDQPQHF.

The chain is built from TRBV21-1 and TRBJ2-5; TRBD2 is taken as the D call from the table, unchecked against the DNA. TRBV21-1 is noted as a pseudogene. There are 15 residues in the CDR3. The CDR3 reads CASSKSSGGEETQYF. The CDR3 DNA follows: TGTGCCAGCAGCAAATCTAGCGGGGGCGAAGAGACCCAGTACTTC.

The J gene is TRBJ1-5, the V gene TRBV27, with D uncertain. V was clipped by 3 bases and J by 9 bases, with 9 bases between them. The germline V gene has CDR1 MNHEY and CDR2 SMNVEV (reference sequence). CDR3 length: 12 residues. For the CDR3, the DNA is TGTGCCAGCAGTTTTGGGTCAGGGCCCCAGCATTTT. It yields the protein CASSFGSGPQHF.

CDR3 bases: TGTGCCAGCAGCTCACAGACAGGTCTTAATGAAAAACTGTTTTTT. Translation gives CASSSQTGLNEKLFF. The chain joins TRBV11-2 to TRBJ1-4; D may be TRBD1 (6 bases). Between the trimmed V and J ends, which lost 4 bases and 4 bases, there was a span of 13 bases. This CDR3 has 15 residues. CDR1 is SGHAT and CDR2 is FQNNGV in the germline V gene. Variable domain in full (rest from reference TRBV11-2 and TRBJ1-4): EAGVAQSPRYKIIEKRQSVAFWCNPISGHATLYWYQQILGQGPKLLIQFQNNGVVDDSQLPKDRFSAERLKGVDSTLKIQPAKLEDSAVYLCASSSQTGLNEKLFFGSGTQLSVL.

This chain connects TRBV6-5 to TRBJ1-5; 7 positions match TRBD1. Trimming at V came to 8 bases and at J to 6 bases, leaving 7 bases not matched to a gene. Germline V lookup: CDR1 MNHEY, CDR2 SVGAGI. The CDR3 loop spans 13 amino acids. CDR3 protein: CASRRQGGQPQHF. For the CDR3, the DNA is TGTGCCAGCCGTAGACAGGGCGGTCAGCCCCAGCATTTT.

The chain has TRBV27 and TRBJ2-1, with D perhaps matching TRBD2 (5 bases). Germline V gene data show CDR1 as MNHEY and CDR2 as SMNVEV (reference sequence). The CDR3 contains 12 residues. Trimming took 5 bases from V and 14 from J, leaving 16 bases between them. In DNA form, the CDR3 reads TGTGCCAGCAGTCGCTTCACTAGGCCGGAGTTCTTC. It yields the protein CASSRFTRPEFF.

The chain carries TRBV2 and TRBJ1-2; possible D gene TRBD1, 6 bases. The CDR3 runs 15 residues. V was pared by 3 bases and J by 3 bases, with 14 bases between. Looked up from germline, CDR1 is SNHLY and CDR2 is FYNNEI. CDR3 sequence: CASSEAGGRHYGYTF. The CDR3 DNA reads TGTGCCAGCAGTGAGGCGGGGGGCAGGCACTATGGCTACACCTTC.

To note about this clone: One junction end disagrees with the germline gene, perhaps due to a read error. V usage is TRBV12-3 or TRBV12-4 and J usage is TRBJ2-7; 9 bases match TRBD2. The CDR3 spans 13 residues. CDR3 amino acids: CASSPTLAGARRF. The CDR3 coding sequence is TGTGCCAGCAGTCCTACTTTAGCGGGGGCCCGTCGATTC.

The V gene is TRBV19, the J gene TRBJ1-2; 7 nucleotides line up with TRBD1. Germline CDR1 LNHDA, CDR2 SQIVND (reference sequence). This CDR3 has 13 amino acids. Germline trimming cut 5 bases from V and 3 bases from J; bases unmatched to any gene: 3. In DNA form, the CDR3 reads TGTGCCAGTAGTGACAGGGCCTACTATGGCTACACCTTC. Its translation: CASSDRAYYGYTF.

The V call is TRBV5-1, the J call TRBJ2-5, with D hard to call. The CDR3 is 15 amino acids. The V gene lost 4 bases and the J gene lost 0 bases, with 13 bases spanning the gap. Germline V gene lookup returns CDR1 SGHRS and CDR2 YFSETQ. In nucleotides, the CDR3 is TGCGCCAGCAGCGGTGGATTACAGTACCAAGAGACCCAGTACTTC. Its translation: CASSGGLQYQETQYF.

The gene calls are TRBV28 and TRBJ2-6; 12 bases agree with TRBD1. CDR1 is MDHEN, CDR2 SYDVKM, per germline. This CDR3 has 18 amino acids. With 6 bases clipped from V and 0 bases from J, the junction kept 6 bases outside the gene matches. The CDR3 nucleotides are TGTGCCAGCAGACCAGGGACAGGGGGCCTCTCTGGGGCCAACGTCCTGACTTTC. This gives the protein CASRPGTGGLSGANVLTF. Full variable domain (remainder filled in from reference TRBV28 and TRBJ2-6): DVKVTQSSRYLVKRTGEKVFLECVQDMDHENMFWYRQDPGLGLRLIYFSYDVKMKEKGDIPEGYSVSREKKERFSLILESASTNQTSMYLCASRPGTGGLSGANVLTFGAGSRLTVL.

Only one count was recorded for this clone. This chain joins TRBV11-2 and TRBJ1-6; 7 bases are a match to TRBD1. The CDR3 sequence is 14 residues long. Germline assignment: CDR1 SGHAT and CDR2 FQNNGV. The V segment lost 1 base and the J segment 7 bases; nucleotides outside the gene matches: 1. The CDR3 DNA sequence: TGTGCCAGCAGCTTAGTGGGACAGAATTCACCCCTCCACTTT. Encoded protein: CASSLVGQNSPLHF.

This chain connects TRBV5-1 to TRBJ2-7; TRBD1 matches 9 bases. CDR1 is SGHRS, CDR2 YFSETQ, per germline. The CDR3 extends over 15 amino acids. Trimming at V came to 4 bases and at J to 4 bases, leaving 9 bases not matched to a gene. CDR3 sequence reads: CASSLPGQGDYEQYF. Here the CDR3 DNA reads TGCGCCAGCAGCCTACCGGGACAGGGTGATTACGAGCAGTACTTC. The variable domain in full, with the rest retrieved from reference TRBV5-1 and TRBJ2-7, is KAGVTQTPRYLIKTRGQQVTLSCSPISGHRSVSWYQQTPGQGLQFLFEYFSETQRNKGNFPGRFSGRQFSNSRSEMNVSTLELGDSALYLCASSLPGQGDYEQYFGPGTRLTVT.

The chain employs TRBV7-3 and TRBJ2-7, with 7 bases that match TRBD1. The trim removed 5 bases at V and 1 base at J, leaving 8 bases unmatched. This CDR3 has 15 amino acids. Germline CDR1 SGHTA, CDR2 FQGTGA. The CDR3 spells CASSASGTASYEQYF. DNA for the CDR3: TGTGCCAGCAGCGCCTCCGGGACAGCATCCTACGAGCAGTACTTC.

This sequence joins TRBV4-3 and TRBJ1-5; a weak D match, TRBD1 (6 bases). Germline CDR1 LGHNA, CDR2 YSLEER. Trimming pared 4 bases from V and 6 bases from J, leaving 16 bases between. The CDR3 has 15 residues. The CDR3 nucleotides are TGCGCCAGCAGCCGAACCATGGGGGCAGGTCAGCCCCAGCATTTT. The encoded protein is CASSRTMGAGQPQHF.

This chain uses TRBV6-6 with TRBJ1-1, with D possibly TRBD1 on 6 matching bases. This CDR3 comprises 12 residues. V lost 4 bases and J lost 9, with 12 bases in between. The V gene's germline CDR1 is MNHNY and CDR2 SVGAGI (reference sequence). The CDR3 spells CASSLRGAKAFF. The CDR3 DNA reads TGTGCCAGCAGTTTACGGGGGGCGAAAGCTTTCTTT.

The chain couples TRBV9 to TRBJ2-3; the match to TRBD2 covers 7 bases. Looked up from germline, CDR1 is SGDLS and CDR2 is YYNGEE. The CDR3 is 17 amino acids. V gave up 0 bases and J gave up 6 bases; unmatched junction bases: 13. The CDR3 DNA reads as TGTGCCAGCAGCGTAGTGCAGCGGGGAGGTCTACTGGATACGCAGTATTTT. Translating gives CASSVVQRGGLLDTQYF.

This rearrangement joins TRBV6-2 or TRBV6-3 to TRBJ2-7, with 11 bases fitting TRBD1. CDR1 is MNHEY and CDR2 is SVGEGT in the germline V gene. Trimming took 5 bases from V and 3 from J; bases not matched to a gene: 6. The CDR3 consists of 15 residues. CDR3 coding DNA: TGTGCCAGCAGTCGTTACGGGACAGGGGGCTACGAGCAGTACTTC. Translation gives CASSRYGTGGYEQYF.

The V call is TRBV12-1, the J call TRBJ2-1; the D call TRBD2 from the table was never checked on the DNA. TRBV12-1 is classified as a pseudogene. This CDR3 has 16 residues. The CDR3 loop is CASSFGVAGEYNEQFF. CDR3 sequence (DNA): TGTGCCAGCAGCTTTGGTGTGGCGGGGGAGTACAATGAGCAGTTCTTC.